This TCR beta chain was recovered during a study of T cell repertoires in cytomegalovirus infection. Findings and caveats of the study: CMV-specific TCR beta clonotypes restricted by HLA-C were the ones dominating the ex vivo response. Based on cumulative public TCR beta family frequency, carriers of CMV plus the relevant HLA were identified.

Details on this clonotype: Antigen unknown.

Trimming took 1 base from V and 4 from J, leaving 5 bases between them. Germline V CDR1 and CDR2: LNHDA, SQIVND (reference sequence). The CDR3 extends over 13 amino acids. One entry per CDR3 protein results from TCRdb running MiXCR on the reads. Of about 100,000 distinct CDR3 sequences detected, about 22% appear once; the ten largest clones hold about 39%. This receptor was obtained from a human donor in good health (CMV status not recorded). Some clones in this sample may be carry-over from other donors' samples. The chain has TRBV19 and TRBJ1-5; D possibly corresponds to TRBD1 (5 bases). The sequenced sample consisted of CD8+ T cells from PBMCs. The CDR3, as DNA: TGTGCCAGTAGTATAGGGGGGAATCAGCCCCAGCATTTT. Residues: CASSIGGNQPQHF.